The sequence of this T cell receptor (beta chain) was determined in a study of blood T cell repertoires in COVID-19. In the study overall: Sample material is recorded as cDNA or gDNA derived from T cells, B-cell-depleted T cells, or PBMCs.

There are 16 residues in the CDR3. J was trimmed by 9 bases and V by 5 bases; bases with no gene match: 10. Germline CDR1 and CDR2: LNHDA and SQIVND (reference sequence). Here immunoSEQ multiplex PCR was the method, and the copy in TCRdb shows in-frame clones only, minus some. The repertoire holds 150,000 to 200,000 clones, about 70% seen once, with roughly 8.7% in the top ten. This clonotype originated in a woman aged 45-65 years with active or convalescent COVID-19. Sample: peripheral blood. This rearrangement joins TRBV19 to TRBJ2-1; TRBD2 matches at 13 bases. The CDR3 DNA is TGTGCCAGTAGTTCCAGGACTAGCGGGAGATCGGCTGAGCAGTTCTTC. Amino acids: CASSSRTSGRSAEQFF.